Following are 21 T cell receptor beta chains from one sample sequenced in a study of identical twins. TCRdb re-analysed the 5' RACE reads in MiXCR, keeping a single row per CDR3 protein. The data hold around 300,000 distinct CDR3 sequences, with under 9% observed a single time. This sample was also put to use in a study of yellow fever vaccine responses in identical twins.

What was sequenced was memory (CD45RO+) T cells sorted from blood. The receptors were sampled from a woman under 30 in good health.

Only a few counts were recorded for this clonotype. The V call is TRBV5-1, the J call TRBJ2-5; 9 bases map to TRBD1. There are 16 residues in the CDR3. Trimming cost V 0 bases and J 4 bases; bases outside gene matches: 7. The germline gives CDR1 SGHRS, CDR2 YFSETQ. CDR3 nucleotide sequence: TGCGCCAGCAGCTTGGGAGGACAGGGGAGAGGAGAGACCCAGTACTTC. Protein: CASSLGGQGRGETQYF.

This chain's CDR3 is CASSIGGRQVDTQYF. CDR3 sequence (DNA): TGTGCCAGTAGTATCGGGGGCCGACAAGTAGATACGCAGTATTTT. V usage is TRBV19 and J usage is TRBJ2-3; D may be TRBD1 or TRBD2 (6 bases each). This CDR3 spans 15 amino acids. CDR1 is LNHDA and CDR2 is SQIVND in the germline V gene (reference sequence). The ends were cut back, 3 bases at V and 5 bases at J, with 15 bases in the middle.

This clonotype was seen repeatedly, ten times or more. The chain couples TRBV10-3 to TRBJ1-1, with D uncertain. Germline V gives CDR1 ENHRY, CDR2 SYGVKD. Trimming cost V 4 bases and J 1 base, with 13 bases left between them. This CDR3 region has 15 residues. CDR3 in DNA: TGTGCCATCAGTGCATTCCCGGGAGAGAACACTGAAGCTTTCTTT. Residues: CAISAFPGENTEAFF.

This clonotype was counted a few times. The chain links TRBV29-1 to TRBJ2-5, with D uncertain. The CDR3 loop spans 14 amino acids. Germline CDR1 and CDR2: SQVTM and ANQGSEA. The V and J ends lost 6 bases and 1 base respectively, with 15 bases between them. The CDR3 coding sequence is TGCAGCGTCAGCCTTGGTGGGTCCCAAGAGACCCAGTACTTC. Its translation: CSVSLGGSQETQYF.

The chain links TRBV2 to TRBJ2-7; D uncertain. Deletions cut 2 bases from V and 5 bases from J, with 4 bases between. The length of the CDR3 is 11 residues. Germline lookup yields CDR1 SNHLY and CDR2 FYNNEI. The CDR3 spells CASSEWHEQYF. The CDR3 nucleotides read TGTGCCAGCAGTGAATGGCACGAGCAGTACTTC. Filled out from reference TRBV2 and TRBJ2-7, the complete variable domain reads EPEVTQTPSHQVTQMGQEVILRCVPISNHLYFYWYRQILGQKVEFLVSFYNNEISEKSEIFDDQFSVERPDGSNFTLKIRSTKLEDSAMYFCASSEWHEQYFGPGTRLTVT.

Ten or more counts support this clonotype. The chain couples TRBV24-1 to TRBJ2-3; 7 bases fit TRBD1. V shed 3 bases, J shed 0 bases, and the junction held 17 bases outside the gene matches. Germline CDR1 KGHDR, CDR2 SFDVKD. This CDR3 is 20 amino acids long. The CDR3, as DNA: TGTGCCACCAGTGATCCAATCCCTAGGACAGGAATACCTAGCACAGATACGCAGTATTTT. Protein sequence: CATSDPIPRTGIPSTDTQYF.

This clonotype was counted between two and nine times. This chain connects TRBV5-1 to TRBJ1-6, with D possibly being TRBD1 (6 bases). The V gene's germline CDR1 is SGHRS and CDR2 YFSETQ. Trimming shortened V by 2 bases and J by 5 bases, and 8 bases separated the two germline ends. This CDR3 spans 14 amino acids. In nucleotides, the CDR3 is TGCGCCAGCAGCTTTGACAGGAATAATTCACCCCTCCACTTT. Its translation is CASSFDRNNSPLHF.

This chain's CDR3 is CASTKTGGTEAFF. CDR3 bases: TGTGCCAGCACCAAGACAGGGGGCACTGAAGCTTTCTTT. The gene calls are TRBV27 and TRBJ1-1, with TRBD1 matching over 9 bases. J gave up 4 bases and V 7 bases, and 4 bases lay outside the gene matches. The CDR3 spans 13 residues. Germline V CDR1 and CDR2: MNHEY, SMNVEV (reference sequence).

The V call is TRBV6-5, the J call TRBJ2-3, with a weak D call TRBD2 (7 bases). This CDR3 contains 16 residues. In germline, CDR1 is MNHEY, CDR2 SVGAGI. The V gene lost 0 bases and the J gene lost 5 bases, with 15 bases spanning the gap. CDR3 sequence: CASSYSGGGPVDTQYF. The CDR3 DNA is TGTGCCAGCAGTTACTCAGGGGGGGGGCCAGTAGATACGCAGTATTTT.

This clonotype was observed many times. This chain links TRBV3-1 with TRBJ1-2; D is uncertain. Germline CDR1 is LGHDT and CDR2 is YNNKEL (reference sequence). This CDR3 is built from 13 residues. Trimming stripped 0 bases from V and 7 bases from J, with 9 bases between. For the CDR3, the DNA is TGTGCCAGCAGCCAAGATACGCGGTTTGGCTACACCTTC. Encoded protein: CASSQDTRFGYTF. Looking up the rest from reference TRBV3-1 and TRBJ1-2 gives the full variable domain: DTAVSQTPKYLVTQMGNDKSIKCEQNLGHDTMYWYKQDSKKFLKIMFSYNNKELIINETVPNRFSPKSPDKAHLNLHINSLELGDSAVYFCASSQDTRFGYTFGSGTRLTVV.

This clonotype showed up just a few times. The V gene is TRBV12-5, the J gene TRBJ2-3; D is possibly TRBD2 (6 bases). This CDR3 is 14 amino acids long. The ends were cut back, 4 bases at V and 0 bases at J, with 8 bases in the middle. CDR1 LGHNT and CDR2 FRNRAP come from the germline V gene. The CDR3 here is CASGSSASTDTQYF. The DNA of the CDR3 is TGTGCTAGTGGTTCTAGCGCCAGCACAGATACGCAGTATTTT.

This clonotype came up many times. V is TRBV15 and J is TRBJ2-6; no clear D gene. V was trimmed by 1 base and J by 0 bases, leaving 7 bases between them. The CDR3 covers 16 residues. In germline, CDR1 is LNHNV, CDR2 YYDKDF (reference sequence). Written as DNA, the CDR3 is TGTGCCACCAGCAGAGGGGGTCCCTCTGGGGCCAACGTCCTGACTTTC. Translated: CATSRGGPSGANVLTF.

This sequence joins TRBV7-8 and TRBJ2-1; TRBD2 matches at 14 bases. Trimming removed 5 bases from V and 9 bases from J; junction bases left unmatched: 12. Germline V lookup: CDR1 SGHVS, CDR2 FQNEAQ. The CDR3 is made up of 17 amino acids. The CDR3 region is CASSTRTSGGFLGEQFF. The CDR3 DNA reads as TGTGCCAGCAGCACTCGGACTAGCGGGGGGTTCCTCGGTGAGCAGTTCTTC.

This clonotype was seen repeatedly, ten times or more. The chain joins TRBV27 to TRBJ1-2; the D gene is possibly TRBD1 (6 bases). Trimming stripped 5 bases from V and 5 bases from J, with 18 bases between. The CDR3 has 15 residues. In germline, CDR1 is MNHEY, CDR2 SMNVEV (reference sequence). The CDR3 reads CASSALLGAGYGYTF. The CDR3 region has the DNA TGTGCCAGCAGTGCTTTGTTGGGGGCCGGGTATGGCTACACCTTC.

In its sample, this clonotype was seen a few times. The CDR3 loop reads CATQRGENTEAFF. CDR3 DNA: TGTGCCACCCAACGGGGGGAGAACACTGAAGCTTTCTTT. This chain connects TRBV15 to TRBJ1-1; D is possibly TRBD1 (5 bases). Germline V gene lookup returns CDR1 LNHNV and CDR2 YYDKDF (reference sequence). V was clipped by 8 bases and J by 1 base, with 11 bases between them. The CDR3 extends over 13 amino acids.

This clonotype occurred a few times. The genes are TRBV28 and TRBJ2-3, with a possible D match to TRBD1 (6 bases). Germline values: CDR1 MDHEN, CDR2 SYDVKM. CDR3 length: 14 residues. Trimming shortened V by 3 bases and J by 2 bases, and 9 bases separated the two germline ends. The DNA for the CDR3 is TGTGCCAGCAGTTTTAGGGGGTTCACAGATACGCAGTATTTT. It yields the protein CASSFRGFTDTQYF. The full variable domain, in which reference TRBV28 and TRBJ2-3 provide the parts outside the CDR3, is DVKVTQSSRYLVKRTGEKVFLECVQDMDHENMFWYRQDPGLGLRLIYFSYDVKMKEKGDIPEGYSVSREKKERFSLILESASTNQTSMYLCASSFRGFTDTQYFGPGTRLTVL.

This clonotype appeared a few times. The genes are TRBV9 and TRBJ2-5; D is perhaps TRBD1 (6 bases). From germline, CDR1 is SGDLS and CDR2 YYNGEE. Trimming pared 0 bases from V and 3 bases from J, leaving 9 bases between. This CDR3 is 14 amino acids long. This CDR3 reads CASSVGGTKETQYF. The CDR3 DNA is TGTGCCAGCAGCGTAGGAGGGACAAAAGAGACCCAGTACTTC.

This clonotype appeared many times. J is TRBJ2-1 and V is TRBV28; 8 bases fit TRBD2. V trimming: 6 bases; J trimming: 5 bases; junction bases outside the gene matches: 9. The CDR3 runs to 15 residues. Per the germline V gene, CDR1 is MDHEN and CDR2 is SYDVKM. CDR3 region: CASRNPGTSHNEQFF. The CDR3 nucleotides read TGTGCCAGCAGGAATCCCGGGACTAGTCACAATGAGCAGTTCTTC.

This chain uses TRBV12-3 or TRBV12-4 with TRBJ1-5, with D perhaps TRBD1 (5 bases). This CDR3 region has 14 residues. The V gene lost 4 bases and the J gene lost 7 bases, with 14 bases spanning the gap. CDR3 DNA sequence: TGTGCCAGCAGTTACTTAGGGACCAAACAGCCCCAGCATTTT. Translating gives CASSYLGTKQPQHF.

This clonotype appeared many times. The chain is built from TRBV7-9 and TRBJ2-7; the match to TRBD1 covers 9 bases. The V segment lost 5 bases and the J segment 7 bases; nucleotides outside the gene matches: 6. Germline V lookup: CDR1 SEHNR, CDR2 FQNEAQ (reference sequence). The CDR3 contains 13 residues. CDR3 sequence reads: CASSPGQGEEQYV. Here the CDR3 DNA reads TGTGCCAGCAGCCCGGGACAGGGAGAAGAGCAGTACGTC.

There are many counts of this clonotype. The chain carries TRBV29-1 and TRBJ2-3, with TRBD2 identical over 9 bases. With V trimmed by 6 bases and J by 3 bases, 4 bases remained unmatched. The CDR3 is 13 residues long. The V gene's germline CDR1 is SQVTM and CDR2 ANQGSEA. The CDR3 loop is CSVNLAGTDTQYF. Written as DNA, the CDR3 is TGCAGCGTGAACCTAGCGGGAACAGATACGCAGTATTTT.